This paragraph reports one TCR beta chain. Antigen specificity is unknown. The data originate from a study of T cell repertoires and HLA-DP antigens. Overall study context: Transduced HeLa cells presented HLA-DP to CD4+ T cells.

The data were produced by immunoSEQ multiplex PCR, yet TCRdb's version contains in-frame clones alone and is incomplete. The sample has about 73,000 clones; roughly 78% are singletons. The sequence came from a man aged 60 to 69 in good health and CMV-seronegative. The sequencing input was CD4+ T cells from PBMCs.

DNA for the CDR3: TGTGCCAGCAGCTTAGGGGGAGCCATGAACACTGAAGCTTTCTTT. It yields the protein CASSLGGAMNTEAFF. The gene calls are TRBV7-9 and TRBJ1-1; D is undetermined. This CDR3 has 15 amino acids. Germline assignment: CDR1 SEHNR and CDR2 FQNEAQ (reference sequence). V gave up 1 base and J gave up 0 bases, with 9 bases separating them.